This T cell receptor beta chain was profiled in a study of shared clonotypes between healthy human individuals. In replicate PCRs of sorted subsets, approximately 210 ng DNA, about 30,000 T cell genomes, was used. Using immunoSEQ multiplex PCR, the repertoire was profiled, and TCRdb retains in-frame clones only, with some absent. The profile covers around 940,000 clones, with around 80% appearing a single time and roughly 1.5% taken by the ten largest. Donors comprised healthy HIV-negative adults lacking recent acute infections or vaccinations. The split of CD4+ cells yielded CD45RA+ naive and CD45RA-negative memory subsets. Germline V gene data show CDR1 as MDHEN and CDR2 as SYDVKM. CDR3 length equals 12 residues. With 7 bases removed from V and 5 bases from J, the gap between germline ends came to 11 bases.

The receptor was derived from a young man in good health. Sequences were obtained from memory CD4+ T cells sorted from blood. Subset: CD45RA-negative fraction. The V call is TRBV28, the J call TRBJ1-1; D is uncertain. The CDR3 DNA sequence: TGTGCCAGCAAACTTATAGAAACTGAAGCTTTCTTT. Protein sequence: CASKLIETEAFF.